This T cell receptor beta chain was retrieved from a study of cytomegalovirus exposure and HLA in healthy donors. With V trimmed by 0 bases and J by 5 bases, 5 bases remained unmatched. CDR3 length: 15 amino acids. Per the germline V gene, CDR1 is SGHRS and CDR2 is YFSETQ. The PCR was carried out with 60 Vbeta primers and 13 Jbeta primers. Generated by immunoSEQ multiplex PCR, the TCRdb table keeps only in-frame clones and is missing some. The data hold over 150,000 clones, with roughly 85% observed a single time. This chain links TRBV5-1 with TRBJ2-3; TRBD2 matches 8 bases. The sample taken for sequencing was PBMCs. The receptor comes from a woman in her twenties or thirties in good health and CMV-seronegative. The CDR3 reads CASSLDGGAGDTQYF. Written as DNA, the CDR3 is TGCGCCAGCAGCTTGGACGGGGGGGCGGGAGATACGCAGTATTTT.